This TCR delta chain was retrieved from a study of gamma-delta T cells after stem cell transplantation. Germline V gene data show CDR1 as GEAIGNYY and CDR2 as EKD. V lost 0 bases, J lost 0 bases, and 11 bases lay in between. CDR3 length: 18 amino acids. TCRdb redid the clone calls on the RT-PCR reads with CATT. The data hold 12,000 to 15,000 delta-chain clones, with 30% to 35% observed a single time. Sequencing input: gamma-delta T cells. This TCR came from a human donor. It is not recorded whose cells these are; they may come from a transplant donor. The chain links TRDV2 to TRDJ3; the D gene is possibly TRDD3 (5 bases). The CDR3 DNA reads TGTGCCTGTGACACCGAAGGGGGTAGCTCCTGGGACACCCGACAGATGTTTTTC. This codes for CACDTEGGSSWDTRQMFF.